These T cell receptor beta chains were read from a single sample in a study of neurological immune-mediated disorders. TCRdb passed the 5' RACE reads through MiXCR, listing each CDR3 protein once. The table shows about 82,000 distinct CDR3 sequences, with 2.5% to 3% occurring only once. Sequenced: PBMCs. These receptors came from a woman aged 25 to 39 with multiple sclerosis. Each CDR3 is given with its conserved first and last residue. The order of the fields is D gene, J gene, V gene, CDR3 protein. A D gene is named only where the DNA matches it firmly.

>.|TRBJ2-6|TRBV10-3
CAISEFPAGKTSGANVLTF
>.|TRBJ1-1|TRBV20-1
CSASGGPPDTEAFF
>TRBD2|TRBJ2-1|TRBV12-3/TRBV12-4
CASSTTSGDAYNEQFF
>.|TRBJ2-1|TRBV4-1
CASSPYGEGIGGNEQFF
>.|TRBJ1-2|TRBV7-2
CASSLGDSYGYTF
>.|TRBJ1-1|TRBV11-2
CASSLDASIPYEAFF
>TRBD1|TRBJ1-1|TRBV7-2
CASSPPRGMNTEAFF
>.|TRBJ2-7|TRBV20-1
CSARVASASYEQYF
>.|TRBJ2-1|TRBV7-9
CASSDRDRSYNEQFF
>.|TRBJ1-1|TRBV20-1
CSARRGSNTEAFF
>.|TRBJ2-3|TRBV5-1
CASSAGETTDTQYF
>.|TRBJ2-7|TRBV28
CACTGGPERYEQYF
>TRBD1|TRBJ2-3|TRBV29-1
CSVVPGQGLMDTQYF
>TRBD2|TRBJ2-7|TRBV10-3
CAISESTSGIGDYEQYF
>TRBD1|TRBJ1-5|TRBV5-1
CASSPDRGANQPQHF
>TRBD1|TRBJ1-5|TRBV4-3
CASSQDLQTGWNQPQHF
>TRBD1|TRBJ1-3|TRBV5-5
CASSPGQGRSGNTIYF
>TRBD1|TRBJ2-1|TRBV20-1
CSAGATGSYNEQFF
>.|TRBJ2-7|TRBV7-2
CASGRSYEQYF
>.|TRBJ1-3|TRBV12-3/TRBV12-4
CASSSGLPNTIYF
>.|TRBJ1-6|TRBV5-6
CASSFMATIAGKNLHF
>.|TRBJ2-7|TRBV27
CASGYTIDGHSEVYEQYF
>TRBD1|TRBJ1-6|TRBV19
CASSQTGGNSPLHF
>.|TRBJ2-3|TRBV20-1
CSVATSTDTQYF
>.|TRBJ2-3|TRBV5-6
CASSFVGSNADTQYF
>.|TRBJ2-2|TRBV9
CASSGYTGELFF
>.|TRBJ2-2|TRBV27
CATEAQDGELFF
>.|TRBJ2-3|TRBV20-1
CSAWDPRSTDTQYF
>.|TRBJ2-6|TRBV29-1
CSVAAGDSGANVLTF
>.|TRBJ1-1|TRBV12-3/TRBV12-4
CASSTREGRAEAFF
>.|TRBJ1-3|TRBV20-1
CSASDRSSGNTIYF
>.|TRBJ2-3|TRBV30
CAWSPSRTQYF
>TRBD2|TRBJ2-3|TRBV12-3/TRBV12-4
CASSFSSGSADTQYF
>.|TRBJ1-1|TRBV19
CASSMQDPTEAFF
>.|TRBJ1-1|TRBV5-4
CASRLDGNTEAFF
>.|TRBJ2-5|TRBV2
CASNRDTEETQYF
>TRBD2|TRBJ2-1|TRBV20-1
CSALRGWEGSLVNEQFF
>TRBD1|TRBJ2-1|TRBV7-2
CASSQRGTGKWGEQFF
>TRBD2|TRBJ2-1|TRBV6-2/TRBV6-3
CASSFATSGIEQFF
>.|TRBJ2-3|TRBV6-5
CASSYPRGAQYF
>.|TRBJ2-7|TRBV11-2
CDSSNLEDEQYF
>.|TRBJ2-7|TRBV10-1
CASRAPQGTGHGDEQYF
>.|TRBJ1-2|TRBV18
CASSQDTGAMGYGYTF
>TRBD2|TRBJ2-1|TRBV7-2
CASSFTSGTYNEQFF
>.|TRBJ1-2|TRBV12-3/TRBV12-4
CASSLGEGYTF
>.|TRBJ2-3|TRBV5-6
CASSLSGEISTDTQYF
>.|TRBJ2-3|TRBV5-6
CASSLVSDTQYF
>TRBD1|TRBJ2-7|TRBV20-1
CSATDRGPYYEQYF
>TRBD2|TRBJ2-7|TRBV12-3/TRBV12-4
CASSRTSGSGEQYF
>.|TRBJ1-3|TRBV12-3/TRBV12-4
CASSFGRDGPLYF
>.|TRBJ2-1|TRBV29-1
CSVREHEQFF
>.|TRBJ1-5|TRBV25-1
CASSGQPNQPQHF
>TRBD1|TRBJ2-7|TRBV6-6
CASSPGQGWTYEQYF